The next 26 T cell receptor beta chains were all read from a single sample in a study of T cells in Graves' hyperthyroidism and ophthalmopathy (dated 2019 in TCRdb). Library creation used multiplex PCR. The instrument was an Illumina HiSeq 2000. The TCR beta CDR3 regions were amplified from RNA transcripts. The TCR CDR3 was subjected to a first round of RT-PCR using the HTBI primer set and the Qiagen OneStep RT-PCR kit. The public reads were reanalyzed by TCRdb: fastp trimming at Q25, MiXCR alignment, in-frame beta chains only. Rows merge per CDR3 protein into single entries with the most common DNA and genes. The table for this sample lists around 700,000 distinct CDR3 sequences; roughly a sixth of them were counted only once. The ten largest clonotypes hold approximately 15% of the sample. Input material: blood. Receptors were obtained from a woman aged 45-59 years with Graves' hyperthyroidism that later progressed to Graves' ophthalmopathy.

This clonotype was observed a handful of times. V usage is TRBV15 and J usage is TRBJ2-5, with TRBD2 identical over 10 bases. CDR3 length: 15 amino acids. Per the germline V gene, CDR1 is LNHNV and CDR2 is YYDKDF (reference sequence). V was pared by 3 bases and J by 4 bases, with 5 bases of the junction left unmatched. The CDR3 region has the DNA TGTGCCACCAGCAGCAGCGGGAGGGCCGCAGAGACCCAGTACTTC. Amino acid sequence: CATSSSGRAAETQYF.

This chain links TRBV9 with TRBJ1-2; D is uncertain. This CDR3 comprises 15 residues. Germline CDR1 and CDR2: SGDLS and YYNGEE. Trimming took 0 bases from V and 7 from J, leaving 16 bases between them. In DNA form, the CDR3 reads TGTGCCAGCAGCGTAGCTTGGTCTAAAAAGGGTGGCTACACCTTC. This sequence encodes CASSVAWSKKGGYTF.

The chain couples TRBV7-2 to TRBJ1-5; TRBD1 might be the D (6 bases). There are 16 residues in the CDR3. Trimming left V 7 bases short and J 1 base short, with 17 bases between. Per the germline V gene, CDR1 is SGHTA and CDR2 is FQGNSA. DNA for the CDR3: TGTGCCAGCACCCCGGGGGGCCTGGGAAGCAATCAGCCCCAGCATTTT. This gives the protein CASTPGGLGSNQPQHF.

The chain recombines TRBV7-9 with TRBJ2-5; D is unresolved. The germline V gene encodes CDR1 SEHNR and CDR2 FQNEAQ (reference sequence). The CDR3 loop spans 15 amino acids. V gave up 6 bases and J gave up 5 bases, with 19 bases separating them. The CDR3 DNA follows: TGTGCCAGCAGGCCACGTTATGATGGTTGGGAGACCCAGTACTTC. It yields the protein CASRPRYDGWETQYF.

The table lists this clonotype with many counts. J is TRBJ1-4 and V is TRBV2; the D is unclear. There are 14 residues in the CDR3. The V gene's germline CDR1 is SNHLY and CDR2 FYNNEI. The V and J ends lost 5 bases and 3 bases respectively, with 10 bases between them. The CDR3 reads CASSPVRANEKLFF. The CDR3 bases are TGTGCCAGCAGTCCAGTGAGGGCTAATGAAAAACTGTTTTTT.

In its sample, this clonotype was seen many times. The chain has TRBV27 and TRBJ1-2, with 8 bases aligning to TRBD1. From germline, CDR1 is MNHEY and CDR2 SMNVEV (reference sequence). This CDR3 is 13 amino acids long. Trimming at V came to 2 bases and at J to 8 bases, leaving 4 bases not matched to a gene. This CDR3 is CASSLQGARGYTF. CDR3 nucleotide sequence: TGTGCCAGCAGTTTACAGGGGGCGCGGGGCTACACCTTC.

This clonotype was observed a few times. The V and J genes are TRBV6-1 and TRBJ1-1; 8 bases are shared with TRBD1. The V segment lost 6 bases and the J segment 4 bases; nucleotides outside the gene matches: 16. There are 17 residues in the CDR3. CDR1 and CDR2 (germline): MNHNS, SASEGT. The CDR3 DNA reads TGTGCCAGCAGCTATCAGGGGGCTAGGTTGCGAGGCACTGAAGCTTTCTTT. It yields the protein CASSYQGARLRGTEAFF.

This clonotype was seen many times. The gene calls are TRBV20-1 and TRBJ2-5, with 10 bases lining up with TRBD2. The V gene end was trimmed by 4 bases and the J gene end by 1 base; junction bases not matched to a gene: 6. Germline CDR1 reads DFQATT; CDR2 reads SNEGSKA (reference sequence). The CDR3 has 15 residues. CDR3 DNA: TGCAGTGCTACCGATAGCGGGGGGATCCAAGAGACCCAGTACTTC. It translates to CSATDSGGIQETQYF.

The gene calls are TRBV6-6 and TRBJ2-5; 9 positions match TRBD1. The germline CDR1 and CDR2 sequences are MNHNY and SVGAGI (reference sequence). The trim removed 0 bases at V and 1 base at J, leaving 3 bases unmatched. CDR3 length equals 16 residues. The CDR3 nucleotides are TGTGCCAGCAGTTACTCGGAGACAGGGGGCCAAGAGACCCAGTACTTC. It yields the protein CASSYSETGGQETQYF.

This clonotype was detected ten times or more. This sequence joins TRBV12-3 or TRBV12-4 and TRBJ1-3; no definite D call. The V and J ends lost 3 bases and 0 bases respectively, with 6 bases between them. CDR3 size: 14 residues. CDR3 DNA: TGTGCCAGCAGTTTCGCCCTCTCTGGAAACACCATATATTTT. Its protein product is CASSFALSGNTIYF.

This clonotype has a count of ten or more. This sequence joins TRBV20-1 and TRBJ2-5; D gene uncertain. The CDR3 has 13 amino acids. The germline V gene has CDR1 DFQATT and CDR2 SNEGSKA (reference sequence). V gave up 3 bases and J gave up 5 bases, with 13 bases separating them. CDR3 amino acids: CSASTSSTETQYF. CDR3 nucleotides: TGCAGTGCTAGTACTTCAAGTACGGAGACCCAGTACTTC.

The chain joins TRBV7-8 to TRBJ1-3; D perhaps matches TRBD1 (5 bases). Trimming shortened V by 9 bases and J by 4 bases, and 13 bases separated the two germline ends. Germline V lookup: CDR1 SGHVS, CDR2 FQNEAQ. This CDR3 is built from 13 residues. The CDR3 DNA is TGTGCCAGTGGGCCCTGGGGCGGAAACACCATATATTTT. Protein: CASGPWGGNTIYF.

Regarding this clonotype: A much larger clonotype is one base distant, so this may be a read error. The chain couples TRBV12-3 or TRBV12-4 to TRBJ1-1; 8 bases fit TRBD1. V lost 6 bases, J lost 4 bases, and 7 bases stayed unmatched. The CDR3 runs 14 residues. CDR3 nucleotide sequence: TGTGCCAGCAGGAATGCAGGGGGCCCCACTGAAGCTTTCTTT. This encodes CASRNAGGPTEAFF.

CDR3 amino acids: CATSEQGLGNQPQHF. The DNA for the CDR3 is TGTGCCACCAGTGAGCAGGGGCTGGGCAATCAGCCCCAGCATTTT. This chain connects TRBV24-1 to TRBJ1-5; maybe TRBD1 (6 bases). V lost 4 bases, J lost 2 bases, and 11 bases lay in between. Germline V gene lookup returns CDR1 KGHDR and CDR2 SFDVKD. The CDR3 extends over 15 amino acids.

In its sample, this clonotype was seen a few times. V gene TRBV5-6 combines with J gene TRBJ1-2, with TRBD1 matching over 8 bases. This CDR3 has 16 amino acids. Germline assignment: CDR1 SGHDT and CDR2 YYEEEE. The junction had 11 bases not matched to a gene; V was cut back by 5 bases and J by 2 bases. The CDR3 nucleotides read TGTGCCAGCAGTCTAACCGGGACAGGAACCAACTATGGCTACACCTTC. This encodes CASSLTGTGTNYGYTF.

This clonotype was counted a single time. This sequence joins TRBV10-3 and TRBJ2-7; the D gene is possibly TRBD1 (6 bases). V lost 4 bases to trimming and J lost 4 bases, with 11 bases between them. Germline V gene lookup returns CDR1 ENHRY and CDR2 SYGVKD. CDR3 length: 13 amino acids. In DNA form, the CDR3 reads TGTGCCATCAGTGTGAACAGGGAGTACGAGCAGTACTTC. It encodes CAISVNREYEQYF.

The sample holds a few counts of this clonotype. The chain is built from TRBV10-2 and TRBJ2-7, with D possibly called TRBD1 or TRBD2 (5 bases each). The CDR3 loop spans 14 amino acids. Germline V gives CDR1 WSHSY, CDR2 SAAADI. V lost 9 bases and J lost 1, with 16 bases in between. The CDR3 region has the DNA TGCGCCAGTAATCCGGGACCAAAGTCCTACGAGCAGTACTTC. Amino acids: CASNPGPKSYEQYF.

This clonotype was recorded once. The chain couples TRBV6-5 to TRBJ2-7, with D hard to call. The CDR3 has 14 amino acids. The V end lost 3 bases, the J end lost 6 bases, and 15 bases lay between the germline ends. Germline V gene data show CDR1 as MNHEY and CDR2 as SVGAGI. The DNA of the CDR3 is TGTGCCAGCAGTTATTTGGGCTACCCGGCCGAGCAGTACTTC. Translating it yields CASSYLGYPAEQYF.

This clonotype was seen many times. The V gene is TRBV12-3 or TRBV12-4, the J gene TRBJ1-1; tentative D call: TRBD1 (6 bases). This CDR3 comprises 13 residues. Trimming removed 5 bases from V and 5 bases from J, with 12 bases in between. CDR3 nucleotides: TGTGCCAGCAGTACCCAGGGGCGGACTGAAGCTTTCTTT. As protein: CASSTQGRTEAFF.

Many counts were recorded for this clonotype. The chain carries TRBV7-2 and TRBJ2-7; no reliable D call. CDR1 and CDR2 (germline): SGHTA, FQGNSA. The CDR3 totals 14 residues. Trimming pared 4 bases from V and 3 bases from J, leaving 13 bases between. The CDR3 sequence is CASSYDLTYYEQYF. CDR3 DNA sequence: TGTGCCAGCAGCTACGACTTAACCTACTACGAGCAGTACTTC. The full variable domain, in which reference TRBV7-2 and TRBJ2-7 provide the parts outside the CDR3, is GAGVSQSPSNKVTEKGKDVELRCDPISGHTALYWYRQSLGQGLEFLIYFQGNSAPDKSGLPSDRFSAERTGGSVSTLTIQRTQQEDSAVYLCASSYDLTYYEQYFGPGTRLTVT.

This sequence joins TRBV7-8 and TRBJ2-7; D remains unclear. This CDR3 has 14 residues. The V and J ends lost 4 bases and 1 base respectively, with 11 bases between them. Germline V lookup: CDR1 SGHVS, CDR2 FQNEAQ. The CDR3 region is CASSYLSLSYEQYF. As DNA, the CDR3 is TGTGCCAGCAGCTATCTGAGCCTATCCTACGAGCAGTACTTC.

This clonotype occurred a few times. J is TRBJ2-1 and V is TRBV9; D perhaps matches TRBD1 (6 bases). The V and J ends lost 3 bases and 8 bases respectively, with 9 bases between them. There are 12 residues in the CDR3. Germline assignment: CDR1 SGDLS and CDR2 YYNGEE. The CDR3 reads CASSAQGYEQFF. The CDR3 nucleotides are TGTGCCAGCAGCGCACAGGGTTATGAGCAGTTCTTC.

V and J are TRBV5-1 and TRBJ2-1; the D is unclear. V lost 0 bases and J 4 bases, leaving 14 bases between the germline ends. This CDR3 contains 16 residues. Germline V gene data show CDR1 as SGHRS and CDR2 as YFSETQ. Here the CDR3 reads CASSLGPRRAYNEQFF. In DNA form, the CDR3 reads TGCGCCAGCAGCTTGGGACCCCGAAGGGCTTACAATGAGCAGTTCTTC.

The chain links TRBV15 to TRBJ2-3; unclear D gene. The CDR3 consists of 14 residues. The V and J ends lost 0 bases and 6 bases respectively, with 10 bases between them. Germline CDR1 and CDR2: LNHNV and YYDKDF (reference sequence). CDR3 sequence (DNA): TGTGCCACCAGCAGAGATTTGGTGGGCGATACGCAGTATTTT. Translation gives CATSRDLVGDTQYF.

On this clonotype: A much larger clone lies a single base off, so this may be a read error. This chain connects TRBV19 to TRBJ1-6; D uncertain. The germline V gene has CDR1 LNHDA and CDR2 SQIVND (reference sequence). The CDR3 runs to 17 residues. Trimming shortened V by 5 bases and J by 7 bases, and 21 bases separated the two germline ends. The CDR3 here is CASSLRVQGVTNSPLHF. DNA of the CDR3: TGTGCCAGTAGTCTCCGGGTCCAAGGAGTGACAAATTCACCCCTCCACTTT.

V usage is TRBV9 and J usage is TRBJ1-1; D is perhaps TRBD1 (5 bases). From germline, CDR1 is SGDLS and CDR2 YYNGEE. There are 15 residues in the CDR3. V lost 0 bases, J lost 1 base, and 10 bases lay in between. The CDR3 spells CASSVGGAGNTEAFF. CDR3 sequence (DNA): TGTGCCAGCAGCGTAGGAGGGGCAGGGAACACTGAAGCTTTCTTT.